What follows are 29 T cell receptor beta chains derived from one specimen sequenced in a study of cytomegalovirus exposure and HLA in healthy donors. PCR amplification relied on 60 Vbeta primers (plus 13 Jbeta primers). The method was immunoSEQ multiplex PCR; TCRdb's version includes in-frame clones alone and lacks a portion of them. The repertoire holds roughly 140,000 clones, with more than 80% as singletons. The sequenced sample consisted of PBMCs. The source is a woman aged 40 to 50 in good health and CMV-seropositive.

The sample holds a few counts of this clone. The chain links TRBV11-1 to TRBJ1-1; TRBD1 is a possible D gene (6 bases). This CDR3 has 13 amino acids. CDR1 and CDR2 (germline): SGHAT, FQDESV (reference sequence). V lost 4 bases and J lost 7, with 13 bases in between. CDR3 DNA sequence: TGTGCCAGCAGCTCTCCTCCGGACAGTGAAGCTTTCTTT. This codes for CASSSPPDSEAFF.

The chain carries TRBV2 and TRBJ2-5, with D possibly being TRBD2 (6 bases). The CDR3 extends over 15 amino acids. Trimming removed 4 bases from V and 4 bases from J, with 16 bases in between. CDR1 is SNHLY and CDR2 is FYNNEI in the germline V gene. CDR3 bases: TGTGCCAGCAGTGCCGAGGGACTTTACGCAGAGACCCAGTACTTC. Translating it yields CASSAEGLYAETQYF.

J is TRBJ2-5 and V is TRBV19, with 11 positions matching TRBD2. With V trimmed by 6 bases and J by 4 bases, 4 bases remained unmatched. The CDR3 length is 14 residues. Germline V gene data show CDR1 as LNHDA and CDR2 as SQIVND (reference sequence). The CDR3 sequence: CASSDLAGGETQYF. The CDR3 DNA follows: TGTGCCAGTAGCGATCTAGCGGGAGGAGAGACCCAGTACTTC.

This clone was picked up one time. V usage is TRBV28 and J usage is TRBJ1-3; no clear D. Trimming removed 5 bases at V and 3 bases at J, with 17 bases between. This CDR3 comprises 16 residues. Germline CDR1 reads MDHEN; CDR2 reads SYDVKM. The CDR3 here is CASSPHTFSGGNTIYF. CDR3 coding DNA: TGTGCCAGCAGTCCCCACACATTCTCTGGTGGAAACACCATATATTTT. Filled out from reference TRBV28 and TRBJ1-3, the complete variable domain reads DVKVTQSSRYLVKRTGEKVFLECVQDMDHENMFWYRQDPGLGLRLIYFSYDVKMKEKGDIPEGYSVSREKKERFSLILESASTNQTSMYLCASSPHTFSGGNTIYFGEGSWLTVV.

The chain employs TRBV11-3 and TRBJ2-3, with TRBD2 matching 13 bases. The trim removed 5 bases at V and 1 base at J, leaving 3 bases unmatched. The CDR3 totals 16 residues. Germline V lookup: CDR1 SGHNT, CDR2 YENEEA. CDR3 nucleotides: TGTGCCAGCAGCATCGGGACTAGCGGGGGCACAGATACGCAGTATTTT. It yields the protein CASSIGTSGGTDTQYF.

This clone was picked up a small number of times. The chain links TRBV10-3 to TRBJ2-7; a weak D match, TRBD2 (6 bases). Trimming removed 3 bases from V and 5 bases from J, with 14 bases in between. The CDR3 has 14 residues. Germline V gives CDR1 ENHRY, CDR2 SYGVKD. The CDR3 bases are TGTGCCATCAGTGATTCGGGACTGGCCGACGAGCAGTACTTC. Protein: CAISDSGLADEQYF.

This clone was recorded once. V is TRBV7-9 and J is TRBJ1-5, with unresolved D. Deletions cut 3 bases from V and 2 bases from J, with 11 bases between. The CDR3 runs 15 residues. Per the germline V gene, CDR1 is SEHNR and CDR2 is FQNEAQ (reference sequence). CDR3 coding DNA: TGTGCCAGCAGCTTCGGCGGGTATGGCAATCAGCCCCAGCATTTT. It is translated as CASSFGGYGNQPQHF.

This chain joins TRBV5-1 and TRBJ2-4; TRBD1 matches 7 bases. From germline, CDR1 is SGHRS and CDR2 YFSETQ. The CDR3 spans 23 residues. The V segment lost 1 base and the J segment 0 bases; nucleotides outside the gene matches: 25. CDR3 nucleotide sequence: TGCGCCAGCAGCTTGCCCATAAAATCCGGACAGGCCGTAGCCGTAATAGCCAAAAACATTCAGTACTTC. Amino acids: CASSLPIKSGQAVAVIAKNIQYF.

This clone appeared a few times. This chain links TRBV6-5 with TRBJ2-1; no firm D call. The CDR3 sequence is 14 residues long. Germline V gene lookup returns CDR1 MNHEY and CDR2 SVGAGI. The V and J ends lost 2 bases and 6 bases respectively, with 11 bases between them. The CDR3: CASSYTLYANEQFF. Written as DNA, the CDR3 is TGTGCCAGCAGTTACACCCTCTATGCCAATGAGCAGTTCTTC.

This chain joins TRBV27 and TRBJ2-1, with TRBD2 as a possible D gene (5 bases). Trimming cost V 6 bases and J 4 bases, with 19 bases left between them. CDR3 length equals 16 residues. Germline V gene data show CDR1 as MNHEY and CDR2 as SMNVEV (reference sequence). CDR3 sequence: CASSSTSGSTYNEQFF. For the CDR3, the DNA is TGTGCCAGCAGCTCCACCTCTGGGAGCACTTACAATGAGCAGTTCTTC.

The CDR3 sequence is CASRLGLAGPYEQYF. Here the CDR3 DNA reads TGTGCCAGCAGGTTGGGACTAGCGGGTCCCTACGAGCAGTACTTC. The rearrangement links TRBV28 to TRBJ2-5, with 12 bases identical to TRBD2. The DNA end lines up better with TRBJ2-7; the J call may be wrong. The CDR3 contains 15 residues. The germline CDR1 and CDR2 sequences are MDHEN and SYDVKM.

The chain employs TRBV19 and TRBJ1-1; D ambiguous. Trimming removed 8 bases from V and 0 bases from J, with 13 bases in between. Germline V gene lookup returns CDR1 LNHDA and CDR2 SQIVND (reference sequence). The CDR3 covers 14 residues. The CDR3 DNA follows: TGTGCCAGTCGGGAGGGCCCAGTGAACACTGAAGCTTTCTTT. Its protein is CASREGPVNTEAFF. The complete variable domain, with remaining parts taken from reference TRBV19 and TRBJ1-1, reads DGGITQSPKYLFRKEGQNVTLSCEQNLNHDAMYWYRQDPGQGLRLIYYSQIVNDFQKGDIAEGYSVSREKKESFPLTVTSAQKNPTAFYLCASREGPVNTEAFFGQGTRLTVV.

J is TRBJ1-5 and V is TRBV30, with D tentatively TRBD1 (5 bases). The CDR3 is made up of 14 amino acids. Germline CDR1 GTSNPN, CDR2 SVGIG (reference sequence). Trimming removed 0 bases from V and 6 bases from J, with 12 bases in between. The DNA for the CDR3 is TGTGCCTGGAGTGTACAGAGGGGAGGTCAGCCCCAGCATTTT. As protein: CAWSVQRGGQPQHF.

The CDR3 here is CASSVDHTDTQYF. The CDR3 region has the DNA TGTGCCAGCAGCGTAGATCACACAGATACGCAGTATTTT. This chain links TRBV9 with TRBJ2-3, with D uncertain. Trimming removed 0 bases from V and 2 bases from J, with 4 bases in between. The CDR3 extends over 13 amino acids. Germline CDR1 reads SGDLS; CDR2 reads YYNGEE.

For the CDR3, the DNA is TGTGCCATCAGTGAGTCGATGGGACAGGGGAACGAGCAGTTCTTC. Amino acids: CAISESMGQGNEQFF. The chain uses TRBV10-3 and TRBJ2-1; 10 bases fit TRBD1. CDR3 size: 15 residues. Unmatched junction bases numbered 6, after V lost 0 bases and J lost 10 bases. From germline, CDR1 is ENHRY and CDR2 SYGVKD.

This clone was counted once. The chain employs TRBV11-2 and TRBJ2-3; D ambiguous. Germline CDR1 and CDR2: SGHAT and FQNNGV. This CDR3 is built from 17 residues. The germline V and J ends were trimmed by 1 base and 0 bases, with 14 bases remaining between them. The CDR3 region is CASSLGLGTTSTDTQYF. CDR3 nucleotide sequence: TGTGCCAGCAGCTTAGGCTTGGGTACTACTAGCACAGATACGCAGTATTTT.

This sequence joins TRBV11-2 and TRBJ2-3; D is possibly TRBD1 (6 bases). Per germline, CDR1 SGHAT and CDR2 FQNNGV. V was pared by 3 bases and J by 6 bases, with 13 bases between. This CDR3 is built from 14 residues. For the CDR3, the DNA is TGTGCCAGCAGCTTCTACAGGGAATGGGATACGCAGTATTTT. Its protein is CASSFYREWDTQYF.

This chain joins TRBV28 and TRBJ2-5; 9 bases fit TRBD1. V lost 2 bases to trimming and J lost 4 bases; unmatched junction nucleotides: 8. Germline-derived CDR1 and CDR2 are MDHEN and SYDVKM. This CDR3 has 16 residues. The CDR3 DNA follows: TGTGCCAGCAGTTTAGGGACAGGGAAATTTTTAGAGACCCAGTACTTC. It specifies CASSLGTGKFLETQYF.

V is TRBV10-3 and J is TRBJ2-5, with D hard to call. Matching the DNA end better, TRBJ2-7 makes the J call doubtful. The CDR3 extends over 13 amino acids. Germline-derived CDR1 and CDR2 are ENHRY and SYGVKD. The CDR3 sequence: CAISDETSYEQYF. CDR3 nucleotide sequence: TGTGCCATCAGTGACGAAACCTCCTACGAGCAGTACTTC.

This clone was counted a few times. Here the CDR3 reads CASSLGQASYEQYF. The CDR3 DNA follows: TGCGCCAGCAGCCTGGGACAGGCCTCCTACGAGCAGTACTTC. This chain connects TRBV5-1 to TRBJ2-7; 8 positions agree with TRBD1. This CDR3 has 14 residues. The germline V gene encodes CDR1 SGHRS and CDR2 YFSETQ. V lost 4 bases to trimming and J lost 0 bases; unmatched junction nucleotides: 3.

V usage is TRBV7-2 and J usage is TRBJ2-1; a weak D match, TRBD2 (7 bases). The CDR3 has 14 amino acids. The V gene's germline CDR1 is SGHTA and CDR2 FQGNSA. Trimming left V 5 bases short and J 7 bases short, with 15 bases between. The CDR3 bases are TGTGCCAGCAGCCGACCCGGGGGGCGTAATGAGCAGTTCTTC. It specifies CASSRPGGRNEQFF.

The V gene is TRBV29-1, the J gene TRBJ1-5; D call uncertain. V was cut by 4 bases and J by 6 bases, with 16 bases left in between. This CDR3 has 14 amino acids. Germline CDR1 and CDR2: SQVTM and ANQGSEA. The CDR3: CSVVVRGISQPQHF. CDR3 DNA: TGCAGCGTTGTCGTCAGAGGTATTAGTCAGCCCCAGCATTTT.

This clone has a handful of counts. Different DNA sequences within this sample yield the same CDR3. The V call is TRBV30, the J call TRBJ1-1; 9 bases map to TRBD1. The CDR3 spans 14 residues. Unmatched junction bases numbered 3, after V lost 3 bases and J lost 1 base. CDR1 and CDR2 (germline): GTSNPN, SVGIG (reference sequence). The CDR3 DNA sequence: TGTGCCTGGAGGGAACAGGGGGCGAACACTGAAGCTTTCTTT. It is translated as CAWREQGANTEAFF. Combining the CDR3 with reference TRBV30 and TRBJ1-1 gives the whole variable domain SQTIHQWPATLVQPVGSPLSLECTVEGTSNPNLYWYRQAAGRGLQLLFYSVGIGQISSEVPQNLSASRPQDRQFILSSKKLLLSDSGFYLCAWREQGANTEAFFGQGTRLTVV.

V gene TRBV5-5 combines with J gene TRBJ1-5, with 7 bases identical to TRBD1. The CDR3 loop spans 15 amino acids. The V gene's germline CDR1 is SGHKS and CDR2 YYEKEE (reference sequence). Losses at the gene ends were 4 bases for V and 6 bases for J; bases not matched to a gene: 10. The CDR3 region is CASSRDTGVFQPQHF. DNA for the CDR3: TGTGCCAGCAGCCGGGACACAGGGGTCTTTCAGCCCCAGCATTTT. The full variable domain, in which reference TRBV5-5 and TRBJ1-5 provide the parts outside the CDR3, is DAGVTQSPTHLIKTRGQQVTLRCSPISGHKSVSWYQQVLGQGPQFIFQYYEKEERGRGNFPDRFSARQFPNYSSELNVNALLLGDSALYLCASSRDTGVFQPQHFGDGTRLSIL.

The rearrangement links TRBV5-4 to TRBJ2-7, with D possibly TRBD1 on 5 matching bases. Germline values: CDR1 SGHNT, CDR2 YYREEE (reference sequence). This CDR3 comprises 17 residues. V gave up 2 bases and J gave up 5 bases, with 23 bases separating them. The CDR3 spells CASSFRLSAGRWDEQYF. The CDR3 DNA reads TGTGCCAGCAGCTTCCGACTGTCGGCAGGGCGCTGGGACGAGCAGTACTTC.

For the CDR3, the DNA is TGTGCCAGCAGTTACAGGGGGCAGGCGACCTCCTACGAGCAGTACTTC. Residues: CASSYRGQATSYEQYF. This chain connects TRBV6-5 to TRBJ2-5; 7 nucleotides line up with TRBD1. The end of the DNA aligns better with TRBJ2-7, so the J call may be wrong. The CDR3 runs to 16 residues. Germline CDR1 is MNHEY and CDR2 is SVGAGI.

This rearrangement joins TRBV5-1 to TRBJ2-3; TRBD2 matches at 8 bases. Per germline, CDR1 SGHRS and CDR2 YFSETQ. Trimming at V came to 2 bases and at J to 2 bases, leaving 4 bases not matched to a gene. This CDR3 is built from 15 residues. CDR3 bases: TGCGCCAGCAGCTTAGCGGGAGAGTTCACAGATACGCAGTATTTT. Protein product: CASSLAGEFTDTQYF.

This clone turned up a few times. A read error likely explains this, since a far larger clone differs by one base. This chain joins TRBV7-9 and TRBJ1-6; 7 positions agree with TRBD1. The CDR3 has 16 residues. Germline values: CDR1 SEHNR, CDR2 FQNEAQ (reference sequence). This CDR3 reads CSSSQAPTGWNSPLHF. CDR3 sequence (DNA): TGTTCCAGCAGCCAAGCCCCGACAGGGTGGAATTCACCCCTCCACTTT.

The rearrangement uses TRBV28 and TRBJ1-1; D not certain. V shed 5 bases and J shed 5 bases, with 15 bases lying between them. Looked up from germline, CDR1 is MDHEN and CDR2 is SYDVKM. The CDR3 consists of 14 residues. CDR3 DNA: TGTGCCAGCAGTCCATCTAAGCCCTGGACTGAAGCTTTCTTT. It specifies CASSPSKPWTEAFF.